These T cell receptor beta chains were read from a single sample in a study of cytomegalovirus exposure and HLA in healthy donors. Profiled with immunoSEQ multiplex PCR; TCRdb holds only in-frame clones, not every one. In the table there are roughly 150,000 clones, about two thirds of which are singletons. Sequenced material: PBMCs. These receptors were obtained from a man in his forties in good health and CMV-seronegative. Each CDR3 is given with its conserved first and last residue. The order of the fields is J gene, clone size, D gene, V gene, CDR3 DNA, CDR3 protein. The D gene is left open where the match is weak. Size tells how often a clone was seen (once, few, many) or the class of an expanded clone, and some rows leave it out.

j_call: TRBJ2-1
clone_size: .
d_call: TRBD2
v_call: TRBV2
cdr3_nt: TGTGCCAGCAGTGGACGCGGCAGCACTAGCGGGATAGAAATTGCCTACAATGAGCAGTTCTTC
cdr3_aa: CASSGRGSTSGIEIAYNEQFF

j_call: TRBJ2-1
clone_size: .
d_call: .
v_call: TRBV7-2
cdr3_nt: TGTGCCAGCAGCCTAGCGAGGAGGGCTGAGCAGTTCTTC
cdr3_aa: CASSLARRAEQFF

j_call: TRBJ2-5
clone_size: .
d_call: .
v_call: TRBV29-1
cdr3_nt: TGCAGCGTGATGACAGGGGCGGCCTGGGGGGGGGAGACCCAGTACTTC
cdr3_aa: CSVMTGAAWGGETQYF

j_call: TRBJ1-2
clone_size: .
d_call: .
v_call: TRBV27
cdr3_nt: TGTGTTACACGGGCCGCGGGTTCTTTATATGGCTACACCTTC
cdr3_aa: CVTRAAGSLYGYTF

j_call: TRBJ2-5
clone_size: .
d_call: .
v_call: TRBV12-5
cdr3_nt: TGTGCTAGTGGTTTGGGAGAGAGACAGGTACAAGAGACCCAGTACTTC
cdr3_aa: CASGLGERQVQETQYF

j_call: TRBJ2-1
clone_size: .
d_call: TRBD2
v_call: TRBV5-1
cdr3_nt: TGCGCCAGCAGCGGACTAGCGGGGGATAACAATGAGCAGTTCTTC
cdr3_aa: CASSGLAGDNNEQFF

j_call: TRBJ1-2
clone_size: few
d_call: .
v_call: TRBV30
cdr3_nt: TGTGCCTGGAGTATCGGGGGGATAATCTATGGCTACACCTTC
cdr3_aa: CAWSIGGIIYGYTF

j_call: TRBJ1-4
clone_size: .
d_call: .
v_call: TRBV28
cdr3_nt: TGTGCCAGTCCCCCCCCCGTCCCAACTAATGAAAAACTGTTTTTT
cdr3_aa: CASPPPVPTNEKLFF

j_call: TRBJ2-1
clone_size: .
d_call: .
v_call: TRBV9
cdr3_nt: TGTGCCAGCAGCCCAGAGGTAGGGCCGGGGAGCTCCTACAATGAGCAGTTCTTC
cdr3_aa: CASSPEVGPGSSYNEQFF

j_call: TRBJ2-5
clone_size: .
d_call: TRBD1
v_call: TRBV15
cdr3_nt: TGTGCCACCAGCAGTTCCCGGGACAGGGGTCTCCAAGAGACCCAGTACTTC
cdr3_aa: CATSSSRDRGLQETQYF